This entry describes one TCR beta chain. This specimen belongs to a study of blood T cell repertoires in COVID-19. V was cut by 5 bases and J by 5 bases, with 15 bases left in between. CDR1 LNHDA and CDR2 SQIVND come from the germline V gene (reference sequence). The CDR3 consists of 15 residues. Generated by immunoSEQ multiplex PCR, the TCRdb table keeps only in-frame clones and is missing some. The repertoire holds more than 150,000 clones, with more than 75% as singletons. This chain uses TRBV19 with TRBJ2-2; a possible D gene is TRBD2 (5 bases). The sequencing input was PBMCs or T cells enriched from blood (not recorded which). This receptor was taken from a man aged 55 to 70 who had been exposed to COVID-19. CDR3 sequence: CASSPGSPGTGELFF. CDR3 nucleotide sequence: TGTGCCAGTAGTCCCGGGTCCCCGGGGACCGGGGAGCTGTTTTTT.